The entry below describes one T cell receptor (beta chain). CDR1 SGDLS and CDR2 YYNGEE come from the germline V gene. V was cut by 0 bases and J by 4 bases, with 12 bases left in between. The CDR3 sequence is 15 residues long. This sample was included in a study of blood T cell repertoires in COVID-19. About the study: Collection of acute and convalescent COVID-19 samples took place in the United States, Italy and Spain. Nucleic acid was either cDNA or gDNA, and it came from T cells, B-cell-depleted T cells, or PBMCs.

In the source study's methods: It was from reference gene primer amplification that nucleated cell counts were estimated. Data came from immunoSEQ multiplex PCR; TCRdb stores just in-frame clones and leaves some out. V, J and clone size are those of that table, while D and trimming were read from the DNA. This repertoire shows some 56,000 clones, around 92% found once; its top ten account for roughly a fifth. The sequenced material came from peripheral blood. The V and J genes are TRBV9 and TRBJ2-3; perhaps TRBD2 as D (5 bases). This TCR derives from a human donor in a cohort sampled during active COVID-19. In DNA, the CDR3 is TGTGCCAGCAGCGTAGTTGGGTCGAGGGCAGATACGCAGTATTTT. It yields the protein CASSVVGSRADTQYF. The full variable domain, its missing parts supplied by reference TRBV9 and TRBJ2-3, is DSGVTQTPKHLITATGQRVTLRCSPRSGDLSVYWYQQSLDQGLQFLIQYYNGEERAKGNILERFSAQQFPDLHSELNLSSLELGDSALYFCASSVVGSRADTQYFGPGTRLTVL.